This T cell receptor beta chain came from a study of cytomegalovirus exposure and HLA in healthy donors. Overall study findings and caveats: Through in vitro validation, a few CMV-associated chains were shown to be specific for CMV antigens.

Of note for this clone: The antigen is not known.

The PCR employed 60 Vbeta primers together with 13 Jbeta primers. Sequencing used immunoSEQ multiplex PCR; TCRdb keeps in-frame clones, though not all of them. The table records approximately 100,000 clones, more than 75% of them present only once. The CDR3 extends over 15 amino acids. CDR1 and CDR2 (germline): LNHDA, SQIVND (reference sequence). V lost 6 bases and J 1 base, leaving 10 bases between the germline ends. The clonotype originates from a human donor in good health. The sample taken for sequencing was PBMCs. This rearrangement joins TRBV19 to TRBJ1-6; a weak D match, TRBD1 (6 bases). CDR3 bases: TGTGCCAGTAGGACTGGACAGTCCTATAATTCACCCCTCCACTTT. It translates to CASRTGQSYNSPLHF.